This TCR beta chain was identified during a study of early stage breast cancer tumors. Study-wide background: Of some 17 invasive breast tumors, twelve were hormone receptor-positive, HER2-negative. The study, taken as a whole, reports: Tumors had 2.5 to 3-fold higher T cell density and higher clonality than adjacent normal breast tissue.

As regards this clone: Its specificity is not known.

Blood replicates held 0.5 ug DNA, tumor or normal breast approximately 1.5 ug, two each. TCRdb's copy holds only in-frame clones and misses some; the assay was immunoSEQ multiplex PCR. This sample has roughly 30,000 clones, with 74% found just once. The sequence was collected from a middle-aged person with breast cancer. The sample comprised blood.

CDR3 protein: CASSPGTGTRYGYTF. The DNA of the CDR3 is TGTGCCAGCAGCCCGGGGACAGGGACGAGGTATGGCTACACCTTC. The rearrangement joins TRBV9 to TRBJ1-2; 9 bases agree with TRBD1. V dropped 4 bases and J dropped 5; count of bases not matched to a gene: 9. Germline V gene lookup returns CDR1 SGDLS and CDR2 YYNGEE. The CDR3 loop spans 15 amino acids.